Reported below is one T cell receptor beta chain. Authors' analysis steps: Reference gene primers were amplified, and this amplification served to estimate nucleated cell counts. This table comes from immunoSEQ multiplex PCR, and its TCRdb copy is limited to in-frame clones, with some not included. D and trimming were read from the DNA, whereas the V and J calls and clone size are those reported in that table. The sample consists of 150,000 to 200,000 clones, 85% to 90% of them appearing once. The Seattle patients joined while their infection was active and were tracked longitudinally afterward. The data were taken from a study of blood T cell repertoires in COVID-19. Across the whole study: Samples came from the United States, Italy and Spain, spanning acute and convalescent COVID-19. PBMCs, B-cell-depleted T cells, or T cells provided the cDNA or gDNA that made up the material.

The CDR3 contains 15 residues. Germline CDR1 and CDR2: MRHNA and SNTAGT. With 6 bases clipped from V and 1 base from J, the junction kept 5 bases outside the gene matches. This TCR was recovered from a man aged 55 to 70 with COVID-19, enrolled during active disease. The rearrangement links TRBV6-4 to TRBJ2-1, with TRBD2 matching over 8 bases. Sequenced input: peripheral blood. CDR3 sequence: CASSSGSTSYNEQFF. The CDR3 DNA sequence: TGTGCCAGCAGCAGCGGGAGCACGTCCTACAATGAGCAGTTCTTC.